This T cell receptor (beta chain) comes out of a study of T cell repertoires in cytomegalovirus infection. Looking at the study overall: Epitope selection comprised recently identified HLA-C-restricted CMV epitopes and well-studied HLA-B-restricted CMV epitopes. Indications of both CMV infection and matching HLA type were provided by public TCR beta signatures. Study-level results: What dominated the ex vivo response were HLA-C-restricted CMV-specific TCR beta clonotypes.

TCRdb passed the reads through MiXCR, listing each CDR3 protein once. In the table there are around 900,000 distinct CDR3 sequences, about 33% of which are singletons. Concerning this clonotype: Its matching antigen is unknown.

This CDR3 comprises 16 residues. From germline, CDR1 is KGHDR and CDR2 SFDVKD. V was shortened by 0 bases and J by 0 bases, with 7 bases between the two germline ends. The material was cultured CD8+ T cells from PBMCs, obtained from culture after CMV antigen stimulation. The chain combines TRBV24-1 with TRBJ2-2; D is unresolved. The receptor's source is a human donor in good health (CMV status not recorded). Some clones in this sample may be carry-over from other donors' samples. The CDR3 DNA reads as TGTGCCACCAGTGATTTGCTCTACCCGAACACCGGGGAGCTGTTTTTT. Residues: CATSDLLYPNTGELFF.